Listed below are T cell receptor beta chains from one sample, sequenced in a study of blood T cell repertoires in COVID-19. Only in-frame clones appear in the TCRdb table, and some are missing; sequencing was by immunoSEQ multiplex PCR. The repertoire holds 200,000 to 250,000 clones, with approximately 88% as singletons. The sample taken for sequencing was PBMCs or T cells enriched from blood (not recorded which). The receptors were sampled from a woman in her twenties or thirties who had been exposed to COVID-19. Each CDR3 is given with its conserved first and last residue.

j_gene,v_gene,CDR3aa
TRBJ2-7,TRBV11-2,CASSLFITAGGSYEQYF
TRBJ2-7,TRBV6-2/TRBV6-3,CASSYSLPRSLDEQYF
TRBJ1-2,TRBV5-1,CASSLKGVSGYTF
TRBJ2-7,TRBV5-6,CASSNTGTNSYEQYF
TRBJ2-4,TRBV7-2,CASIRGRGNIQYF
TRBJ1-2,TRBV2,CASSGRTGHYGYTF
TRBJ2-2,TRBV4-1,CASSQEKRRTQGTGELFF
TRBJ2-1,TRBV20-1,CSASPLGLAGVSYNEQFF
TRBJ2-1,TRBV28,CASSPGSLTHEQFF
TRBJ2-1,TRBV7-9,CASSNRGDEQFF
TRBJ1-6,TRBV18,CASSPIGDSGSPLHF
TRBJ2-3,TRBV18,CASSPPGSFTDTQYF
TRBJ2-2,TRBV7-9,CASSSHGTWGNTGELFF
TRBJ2-3,TRBV15,CATSNPRTDTQYF
TRBJ2-3,TRBV10-1,CASSDGGQPDTQYF
TRBJ2-1,TRBV3-1/TRBV3-2,CASSQELAAVEQFF
TRBJ2-2,TRBV15,CATSRVILGSGRTGELFF
TRBJ1-2,TRBV27,CASSPRQSRFYGYTF
TRBJ2-1,TRBV25-1,CASSDAGMTYNEQFF
TRBJ2-7,TRBV6-5,CASSSGLASYEQYF
TRBJ2-5,TRBV5-4,CASSLPPSGQETQYF
TRBJ2-5,TRBV28,CASQGGLETQYF
TRBJ1-2,TRBV3-1/TRBV3-2,CASSRLGGGRTYGYTF
TRBJ2-1,TRBV5-4,CASSWVGSGRSPNNEQFF
TRBJ2-7,TRBV10-1,CASSERDNYEQYF
TRBJ1-2,TRBV29-1,CSVAQGLVGYTF
TRBJ1-5,TRBV28,CASSLWTVYSNQPQHF
TRBJ1-2,TRBV5-1,CASSLIATGDGYTF
TRBJ1-1,TRBV30,CAWRPPGAYTEAFF
TRBJ1-1,TRBV7-9,CASSHPDSANTEAFF
TRBJ2-5,TRBV7-9,CASSLGGQLETQYF
TRBJ1-2,TRBV6-5,CASSPTGTGKGYTF
TRBJ2-7,TRBV5-4,CASSLVGATYEQYF
TRBJ2-7,TRBV5-1,CASSSATGLVLEQYF
TRBJ2-3,TRBV5-4,CASSRTSGRRIDTQYF
TRBJ2-7,TRBV28,CASKVTATSEQYF
TRBJ1-4,TRBV6-1,CASSEGHGEKLFF
TRBJ2-6,TRBV28,CASSSLGQGTSGANVLTF
TRBJ2-1,TRBV20-1,CSASSGRASYNEQFF
TRBJ2-3,TRBV3-1/TRBV3-2,CASSHQPSGGTDTQYF
TRBJ1-1,TRBV4-1,CASSPGTGSTEAFF
TRBJ2-7,TRBV28,CASTQTNYEQYF
TRBJ1-2,TRBV29-1,CSSDRGDGYGYTF
TRBJ2-3,TRBV5-4,CASSYYGGNTQYF
TRBJ2-2,TRBV5-1,CASSLAAGGSTGELFF
TRBJ2-7,TRBV6-5,CASSYVGTIYEQYF
TRBJ1-3,TRBV4-2,CASSQVTGRRSSGNTIYF
TRBJ1-5,TRBV19,CASSPQGFSNQPQHF
TRBJ2-3,TRBV5-1,CASSSQGGTDTQYF
TRBJ2-7,TRBV27,CASSSPQGHAYEQYF
TRBJ1-5,TRBV27,CASSLVLGQLNQPQHF